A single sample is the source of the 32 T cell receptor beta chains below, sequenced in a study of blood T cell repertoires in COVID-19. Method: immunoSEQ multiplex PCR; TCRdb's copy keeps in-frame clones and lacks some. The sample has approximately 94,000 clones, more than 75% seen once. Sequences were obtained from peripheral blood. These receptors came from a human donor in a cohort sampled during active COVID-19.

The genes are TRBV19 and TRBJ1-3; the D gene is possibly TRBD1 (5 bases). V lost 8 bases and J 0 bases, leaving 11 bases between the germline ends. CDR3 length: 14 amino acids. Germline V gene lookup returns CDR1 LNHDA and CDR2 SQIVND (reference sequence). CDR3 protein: CASYRPSSGNTIYF. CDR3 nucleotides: TGTGCCAGTTACAGGCCTAGCTCTGGAAACACCATATATTTT.

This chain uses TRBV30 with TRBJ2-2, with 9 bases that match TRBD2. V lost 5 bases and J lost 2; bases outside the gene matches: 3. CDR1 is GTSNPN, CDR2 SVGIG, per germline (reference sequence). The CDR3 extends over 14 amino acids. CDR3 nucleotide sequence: TGTGCCTGGGCTAGCGGGGAAAACACCGGGGAGCTGTTTTTT. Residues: CAWASGENTGELFF.

This chain's CDR3 is CASSPGLAGVDEQFF. The CDR3 DNA reads as TGTGCCAGCAGCCCCGGACTAGCGGGAGTTGATGAGCAGTTCTTC. This chain uses TRBV6-2 or TRBV6-3 with TRBJ2-1; the match to TRBD2 covers 13 bases. The V gene end was trimmed by 6 bases and the J gene end by 8 bases; junction bases not matched to a gene: 7. Germline V gene lookup returns CDR1 MNHEY and CDR2 SVGEGT. CDR3 length: 15 residues.

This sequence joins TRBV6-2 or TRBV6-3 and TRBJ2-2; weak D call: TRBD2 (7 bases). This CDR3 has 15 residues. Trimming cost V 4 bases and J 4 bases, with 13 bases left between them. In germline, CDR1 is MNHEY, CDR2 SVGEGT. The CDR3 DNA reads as TGTGCCAGCAGTTTTGGGGGGGCCGGCACCGGGGAGCTGTTTTTT. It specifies CASSFGGAGTGELFF.

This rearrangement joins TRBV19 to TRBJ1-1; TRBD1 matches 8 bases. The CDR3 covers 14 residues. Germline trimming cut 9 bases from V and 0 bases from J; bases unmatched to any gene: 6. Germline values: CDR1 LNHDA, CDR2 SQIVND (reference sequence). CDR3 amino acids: CASQPTGVNTEAFF. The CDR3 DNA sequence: TGTGCCAGCCAGCCGACAGGGGTGAACACTGAAGCTTTCTTT.

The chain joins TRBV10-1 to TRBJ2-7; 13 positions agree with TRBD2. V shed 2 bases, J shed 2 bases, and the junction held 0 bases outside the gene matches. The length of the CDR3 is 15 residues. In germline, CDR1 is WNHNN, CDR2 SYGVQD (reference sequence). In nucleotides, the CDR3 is TGCGCCAGCAGTGAGGGACTAGCGGGGGCCTACGAGCAGTACTTC. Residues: CASSEGLAGAYEQYF.

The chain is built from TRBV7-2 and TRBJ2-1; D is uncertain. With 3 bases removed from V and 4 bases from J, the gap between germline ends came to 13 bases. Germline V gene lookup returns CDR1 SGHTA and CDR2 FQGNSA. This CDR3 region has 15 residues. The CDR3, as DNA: TGTGCCAGCAGCTTCCGTGCGGTCGGGTACAATGAGCAGTTCTTC. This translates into CASSFRAVGYNEQFF.

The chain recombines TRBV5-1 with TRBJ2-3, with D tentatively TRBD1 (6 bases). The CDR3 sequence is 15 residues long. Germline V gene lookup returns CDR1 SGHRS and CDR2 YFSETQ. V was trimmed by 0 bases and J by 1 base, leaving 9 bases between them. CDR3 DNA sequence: TGCGCCAGCAGCTTGGGGGGGCGGGGCACAGATACGCAGTATTTT. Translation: CASSLGGRGTDTQYF.

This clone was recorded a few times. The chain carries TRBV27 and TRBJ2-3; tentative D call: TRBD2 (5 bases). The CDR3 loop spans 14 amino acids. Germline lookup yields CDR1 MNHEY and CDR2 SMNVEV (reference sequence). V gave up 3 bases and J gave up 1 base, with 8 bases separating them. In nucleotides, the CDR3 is TGTGCCAGCAGTTTGTGGGGAGGCACAGATACGCAGTATTTT. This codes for CASSLWGGTDTQYF.

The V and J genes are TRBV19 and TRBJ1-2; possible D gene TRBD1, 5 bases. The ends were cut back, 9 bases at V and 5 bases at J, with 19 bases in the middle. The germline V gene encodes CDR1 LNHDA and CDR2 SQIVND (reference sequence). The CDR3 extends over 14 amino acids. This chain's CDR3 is CASRAGRAGYGYTF. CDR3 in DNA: TGTGCCAGCCGGGCCGGCAGGGCAGGGTATGGCTACACCTTC.

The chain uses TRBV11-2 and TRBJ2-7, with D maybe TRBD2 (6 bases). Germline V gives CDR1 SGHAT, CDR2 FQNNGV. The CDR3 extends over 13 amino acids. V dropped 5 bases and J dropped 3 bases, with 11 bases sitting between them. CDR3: CASSGTSSYEQYF. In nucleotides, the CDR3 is TGTGCCAGCAGCGGAACTAGCAGCTACGAGCAGTACTTC.

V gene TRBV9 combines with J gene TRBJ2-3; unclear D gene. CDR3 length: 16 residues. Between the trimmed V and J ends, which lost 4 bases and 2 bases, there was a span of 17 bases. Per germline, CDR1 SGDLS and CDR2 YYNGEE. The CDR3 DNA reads TGTGCCAGCAGCTCATACACCGGGTCCAACACAGATACGCAGTATTTT. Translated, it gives CASSSYTGSNTDTQYF. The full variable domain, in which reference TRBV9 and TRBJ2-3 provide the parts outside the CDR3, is DSGVTQTPKHLITATGQRVTLRCSPRSGDLSVYWYQQSLDQGLQFLIQYYNGEERAKGNILERFSAQQFPDLHSELNLSSLELGDSALYFCASSSYTGSNTDTQYFGPGTRLTVL.

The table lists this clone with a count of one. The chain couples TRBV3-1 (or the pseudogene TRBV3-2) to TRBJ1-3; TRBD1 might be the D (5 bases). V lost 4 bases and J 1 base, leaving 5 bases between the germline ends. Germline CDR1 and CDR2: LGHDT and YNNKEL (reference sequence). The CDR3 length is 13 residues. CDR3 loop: CASSPGSGNTIYF. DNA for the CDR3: TGTGCCAGCAGCCCAGGGTCTGGAAACACCATATATTTT.

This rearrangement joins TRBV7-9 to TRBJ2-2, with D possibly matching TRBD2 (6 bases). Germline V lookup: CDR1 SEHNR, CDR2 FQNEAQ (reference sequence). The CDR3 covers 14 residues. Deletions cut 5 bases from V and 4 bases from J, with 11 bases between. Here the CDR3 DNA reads TGTGCCAGCAGCGAAACTAGCCTCACCGGGGAGCTGTTTTTT. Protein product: CASSETSLTGELFF.

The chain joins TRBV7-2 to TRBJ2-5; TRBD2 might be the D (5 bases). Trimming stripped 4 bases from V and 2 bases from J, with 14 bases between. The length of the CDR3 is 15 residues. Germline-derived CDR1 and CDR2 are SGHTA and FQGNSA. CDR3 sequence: CASSSRLRVQETQYF. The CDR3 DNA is TGTGCCAGCAGCTCTCGCCTGCGGGTTCAAGAGACCCAGTACTTC.

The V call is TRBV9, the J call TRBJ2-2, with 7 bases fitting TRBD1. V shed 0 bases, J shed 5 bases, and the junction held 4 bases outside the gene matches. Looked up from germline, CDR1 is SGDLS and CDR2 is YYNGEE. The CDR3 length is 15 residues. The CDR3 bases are TGTGCCAGCAGCGTAGAAGACAGGGAAACCGGGGAGCTGTTTTTT. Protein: CASSVEDRETGELFF. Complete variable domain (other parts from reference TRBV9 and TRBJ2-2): DSGVTQTPKHLITATGQRVTLRCSPRSGDLSVYWYQQSLDQGLQFLIQYYNGEERAKGNILERFSAQQFPDLHSELNLSSLELGDSALYFCASSVEDRETGELFFGEGSRLTVL.

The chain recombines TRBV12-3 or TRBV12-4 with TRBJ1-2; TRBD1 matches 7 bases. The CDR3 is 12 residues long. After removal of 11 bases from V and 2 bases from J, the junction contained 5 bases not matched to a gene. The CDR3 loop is CASRGRNYGYTF. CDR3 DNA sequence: TGTGCCTCAAGGGGGCGGAACTATGGCTACACCTTC.

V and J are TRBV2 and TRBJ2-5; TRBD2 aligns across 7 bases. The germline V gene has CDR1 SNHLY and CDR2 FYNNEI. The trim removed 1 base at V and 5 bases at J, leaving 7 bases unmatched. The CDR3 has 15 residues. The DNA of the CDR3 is TGTGCCAGCAGTGAAGGGGGGAGGGCCGATGAGACCCAGTACTTC. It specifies CASSEGGRADETQYF.

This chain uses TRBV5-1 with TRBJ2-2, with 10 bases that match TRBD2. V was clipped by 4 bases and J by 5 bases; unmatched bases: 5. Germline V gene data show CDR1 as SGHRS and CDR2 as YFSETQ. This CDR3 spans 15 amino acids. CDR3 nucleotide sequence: TGCGCCAGCAGCCTAGCGGGAGCGAGTACCGGGGAGCTGTTTTTT. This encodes CASSLAGASTGELFF.

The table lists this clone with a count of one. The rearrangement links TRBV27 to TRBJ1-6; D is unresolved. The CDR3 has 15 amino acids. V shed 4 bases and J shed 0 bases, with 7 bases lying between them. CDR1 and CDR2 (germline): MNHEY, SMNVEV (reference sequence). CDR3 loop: CASSSGVSYNSPLHF. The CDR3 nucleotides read TGTGCCAGCAGTTCGGGAGTCTCCTATAATTCACCCCTCCACTTT.

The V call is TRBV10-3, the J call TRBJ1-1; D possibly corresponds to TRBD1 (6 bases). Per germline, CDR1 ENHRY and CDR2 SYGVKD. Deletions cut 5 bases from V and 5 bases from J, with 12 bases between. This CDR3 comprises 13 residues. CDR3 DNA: TGTGCCATCAGTAGACAGGCGGGTACTGAAGCTTTCTTT. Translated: CAISRQAGTEAFF.

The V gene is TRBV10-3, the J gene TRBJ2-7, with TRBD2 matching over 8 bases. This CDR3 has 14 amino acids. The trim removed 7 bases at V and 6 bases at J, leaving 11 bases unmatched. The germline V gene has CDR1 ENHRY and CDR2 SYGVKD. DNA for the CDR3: TGTGCCATCAAGTTCCAGCGGGGGTATGGCGAGCAGTACTTC. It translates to CAIKFQRGYGEQYF.

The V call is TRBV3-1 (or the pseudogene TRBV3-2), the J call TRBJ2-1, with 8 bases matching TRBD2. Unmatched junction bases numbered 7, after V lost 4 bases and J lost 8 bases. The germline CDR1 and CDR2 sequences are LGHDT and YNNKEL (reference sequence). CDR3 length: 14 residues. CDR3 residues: CASSLGGARDEQFF. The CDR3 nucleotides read TGTGCCAGCAGCCTCGGGGGGGCCCGAGATGAGCAGTTCTTC.

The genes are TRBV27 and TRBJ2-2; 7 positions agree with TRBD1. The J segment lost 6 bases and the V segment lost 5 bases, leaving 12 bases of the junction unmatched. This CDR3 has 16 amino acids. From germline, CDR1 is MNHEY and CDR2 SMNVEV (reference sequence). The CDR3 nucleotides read TGTGCCAGCAGTCTCCAGACGGGACAGCATTCCGGGGAGCTGTTTTTT. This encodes CASSLQTGQHSGELFF.

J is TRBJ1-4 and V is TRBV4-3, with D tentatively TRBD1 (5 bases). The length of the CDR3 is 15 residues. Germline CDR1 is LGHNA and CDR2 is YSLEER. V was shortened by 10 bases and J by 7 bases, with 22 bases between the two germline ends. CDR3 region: CATGQGGHRGEKLFF. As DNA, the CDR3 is TGCGCCACTGGCCAGGGAGGGCACCGGGGTGAAAAACTGTTTTTT.

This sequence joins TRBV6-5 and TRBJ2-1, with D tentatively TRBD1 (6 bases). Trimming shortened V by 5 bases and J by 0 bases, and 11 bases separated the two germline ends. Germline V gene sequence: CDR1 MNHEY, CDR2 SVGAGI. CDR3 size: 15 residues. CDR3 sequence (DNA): TGTGCCAGCAGTCAGACAGGAAACTCCTACAATGAGCAGTTCTTC. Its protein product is CASSQTGNSYNEQFF.

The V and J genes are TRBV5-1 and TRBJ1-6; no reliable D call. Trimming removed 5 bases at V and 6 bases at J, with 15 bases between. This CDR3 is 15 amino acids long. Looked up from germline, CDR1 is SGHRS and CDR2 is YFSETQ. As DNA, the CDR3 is TGCGCCAGCAGACCGACCGGGAGCGGTAATTCACCCCTCCACTTT. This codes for CASRPTGSGNSPLHF.

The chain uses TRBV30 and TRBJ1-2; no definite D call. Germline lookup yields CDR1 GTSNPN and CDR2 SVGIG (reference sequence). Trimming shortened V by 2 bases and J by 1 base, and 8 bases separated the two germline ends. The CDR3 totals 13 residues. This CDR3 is CAWSPGINYGYTF. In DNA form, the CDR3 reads TGTGCCTGGAGTCCAGGAATTAACTATGGCTACACCTTC. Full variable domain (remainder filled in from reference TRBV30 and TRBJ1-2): SQTIHQWPATLVQPVGSPLSLECTVEGTSNPNLYWYRQAAGRGLQLLFYSVGIGQISSEVPQNLSASRPQDRQFILSSKKLLLSDSGFYLCAWSPGINYGYTFGSGTRLTVV.

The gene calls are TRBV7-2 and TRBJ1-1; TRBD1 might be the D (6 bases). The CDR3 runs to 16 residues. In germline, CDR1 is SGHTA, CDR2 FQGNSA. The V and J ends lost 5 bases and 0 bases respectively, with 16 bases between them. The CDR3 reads CASSARGGSMNTEAFF. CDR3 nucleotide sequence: TGTGCCAGCAGCGCCCGCGGGGGCAGTATGAACACTGAAGCTTTCTTT.

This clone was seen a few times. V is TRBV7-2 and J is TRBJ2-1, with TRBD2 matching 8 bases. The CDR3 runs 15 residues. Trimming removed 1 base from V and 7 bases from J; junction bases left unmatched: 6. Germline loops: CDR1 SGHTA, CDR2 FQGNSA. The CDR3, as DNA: TGTGCCAGCAGCTTAGTCGCGGGGGGTTCGAATGAGCAGTTCTTC. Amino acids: CASSLVAGGSNEQFF.

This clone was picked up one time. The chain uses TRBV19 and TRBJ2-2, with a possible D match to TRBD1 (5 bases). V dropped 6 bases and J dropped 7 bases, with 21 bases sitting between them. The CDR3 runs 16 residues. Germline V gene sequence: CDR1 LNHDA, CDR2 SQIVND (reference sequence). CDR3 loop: CASSTLRRVNGGELFF. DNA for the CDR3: TGTGCCAGTAGCACCCTCCGCAGGGTCAATGGCGGGGAGCTGTTTTTT.

The CDR3 loop reads CASSPRLTDTQYF. As DNA, the CDR3 is TGTGCCAGCTCACCACGACTCACAGATACGCAGTATTTT. The gene calls are TRBV18 and TRBJ2-3; no firm D call. The CDR3 extends over 13 amino acids. The V gene's germline CDR1 is KGHSH and CDR2 LQKENI. V lost 1 base and J lost 2, with 4 bases in between. The full variable domain, in which reference TRBV18 and TRBJ2-3 provide the parts outside the CDR3, is NAGVMQNPRHLVRRRGQEARLRCSPMKGHSHVYWYRQLPEEGLKFMVYLQKENIIDESGMPKERFSAEFPKEGPSILRIQQVVRGDSAAYFCASSPRLTDTQYFGPGTRLTVL.